This T cell receptor beta chain appears in the sequencing data of a study of cytomegalovirus exposure and HLA in healthy donors. Profiling relied on immunoSEQ multiplex PCR, and the TCRdb table lists in-frame clones only, not all of them. There are roughly 250,000 clones in the sample; 80% to 90% occur only once, and less than 3% lies in the top ten. Worth noting for this clone: What it binds is not known.

This CDR3 is built from 14 residues. From germline, CDR1 is SGHKS and CDR2 YYEKEE (reference sequence). Losses at the gene ends were 3 bases for V and 3 bases for J; bases not matched to a gene: 3. Study-wide results and caveats: Reports indicated that the classifier achieved high specificity and sensitivity in diagnosing cytomegalovirus status.

Input material: PBMCs. The receptor's source is a man aged 18-30 years in good health and CMV-seronegative. The chain combines TRBV5-5 with TRBJ1-5; 7 nucleotides match TRBD1. The CDR3, as DNA: TGTGCCAGCAGCTCAGACAGGGCCAATCAGCCCCAGCATTTT. It encodes CASSSDRANQPQHF.